This TCR beta chain is from a study of vaccination effects on CD4 cells after COVID-19 (dated by TCRdb to 2021 to 2024). Describing the broader study: In the ViraFEST assay, PBMC were stimulated with viral peptide pools, and antigen-specific CD4+ T cell clonotypes were then identified by expansion using TCR sequencing. Pre-vaccine samples were drawn from a couple of convalescent patients 16 days and one week before the first dose, at 142 and 148 days after COVID-19 diagnosis. A total of some eleven COVID-19 convalescent patients and a handful of SARS-CoV-2-naive healthy vaccine recipients were included in the full study. Under 2.5 million PBMC per well were cultured with approximately 10 ug/ml peptides in IMDM containing around 5% human AB serum, around 10 IU/ml IL-2 and gentamicin. Cultures from other donors in the study were sequenced with the Oncomine TCR Beta short-read assay on an Illumina iSeq 100. Each participant received two doses of an mRNA SARS-CoV-2 vaccine, either BNT162b2 or mRNA-1273. In both COVID-19 convalescent patients and infection-naive vaccine recipients, the study compared SARS-CoV-2 spike-specific CD4+ TCR repertoires from before mRNA vaccination with those from after it. Findings and caveats that apply to the study as a whole: Among convalescent patients, the spike-reactive repertoire after vaccination was made up mainly of new vaccine-induced clones that were largely distinct from the clones induced by infection. Clones induced by infection and clones induced by vaccination both contracted markedly at late timepoints after vaccination, which fits with T cell responses waning over time. The study was limited by a small number of convalescent patients, and early post-infection timepoints were lacking.

Receptor amplification or capture employed the immunoSEQ multiplex PCR assay. DNA from the CD4+ T cells that had been cultured and isolated underwent TCR beta CDR3 sequencing. The study's processing was this. The analysis removed non-productive TCR sequences, trimmed reads to the CDR3 region, and retained only CDR3s that were 7 or more amino acids long. Antigen-specific clonotypes were identified using the MANAFEST web app by comparison of expansion in peptide wells against reference cultures. For clones to be considered positive, expansion at FDR<0.05 versus reference and all other wells, an odds ratio above 5, and a frequency above 0.1% in two replicate wells were required. A clonotype was called cross-reactive if it was significantly expanded both in SARS-CoV-2 spike wells and in at least one common cold coronavirus spike condition. CDR3 similarity was assessed by Levenshtein distance with the stringdist R package, and unrooted trees were built with ape in R 3.6.1. Sourced from immuneACCESS, this table was stored by TCRdb with only in-frame sequences that have V and J called. A share of the clones is absent; for the studies checked, an unresolved V gene accounts for under half, and the remainder has no known explanation. Clone size and the V and J calls come from that table; the DNA yielded D and trimming. The sample contains about 45,000 clones, roughly 74% of them found a single time. The top ten clonotypes cover just over 8.5% of the sample.

After 10 days of culture, CD4+ T cells were isolated with the EasySep CD4+ T cell isolation kit. Convalescent patients had PCR-confirmed SARS-CoV-2 infection between March and December 2020, before Alpha, Beta and Delta variants emerged in the United States. On days 3 and 7, half of the culture medium was replaced with fresh IL-2-containing medium. Unless noted otherwise, every peptide stimulation condition was grown in triplicate wells. Using Ficoll-Paque Plus gradient centrifugation, PBMC were separated from whole blood and then either used fresh or cryopreserved at -140C. Genomic DNA was extracted from cultured CD4+ T cells with the QIAamp micro DNA kit. Deletion took 3 bases off V and 5 bases off J, with a span of 13 bases between the germline ends. The CDR3 starts with the cysteine, ends with the phenylalanine, and has 15 residues. Just the 45-base CDR3 DNA is kept, in frame starting at base 1. Based on the germline V gene, the CDR1 and CDR2 sequences are MNHEY and SVGEGT.

About this clone: There is no known antigen for this receptor. Base qualities are not at hand, and no much larger clone is one base apart.

The chain was built from TRBV6-2 or TRBV6-3 and TRBJ2-2; too little of a D gene remains to name it. The receptor was derived from a human donor who had a prior SARS-CoV-2 infection. The material was CD4+ T cells from PBMCs cultured without peptide, obtained before COVID-19 vaccination. The nucleotide sequence is TGTGCCAGCAGTTATGAGTATTCTGGGACCGGGGAGCTGTTTTTT. The translation is CASSYEYSGTGELFF.